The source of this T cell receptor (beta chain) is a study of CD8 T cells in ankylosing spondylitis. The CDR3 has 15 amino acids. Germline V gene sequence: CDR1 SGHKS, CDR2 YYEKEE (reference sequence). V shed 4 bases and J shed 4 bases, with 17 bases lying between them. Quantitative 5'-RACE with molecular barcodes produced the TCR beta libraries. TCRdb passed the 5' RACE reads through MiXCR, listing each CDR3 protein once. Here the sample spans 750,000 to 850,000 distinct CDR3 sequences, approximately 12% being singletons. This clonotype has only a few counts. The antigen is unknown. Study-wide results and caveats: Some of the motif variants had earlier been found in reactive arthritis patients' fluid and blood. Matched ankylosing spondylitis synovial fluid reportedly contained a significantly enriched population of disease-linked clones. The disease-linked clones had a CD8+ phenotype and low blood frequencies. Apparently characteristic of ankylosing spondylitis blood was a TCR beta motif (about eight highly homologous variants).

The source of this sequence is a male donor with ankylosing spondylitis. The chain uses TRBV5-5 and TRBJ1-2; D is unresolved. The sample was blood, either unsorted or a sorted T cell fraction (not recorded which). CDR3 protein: CASSPDWAESYGYTF. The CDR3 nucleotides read TGTGCCAGCAGCCCAGACTGGGCAGAGTCCTATGGCTACACCTTC.